This T cell receptor (beta chain) was recorded in a study of OX40 agonist ivuxolimab in advanced cancers. The repertoire was sequenced with immunoSEQ multiplex PCR; TCRdb's copy has only in-frame clones and lacks some. The sample includes around 67,000 clones, approximately 90% of them seen just once. Germline lookup yields CDR1 WNHNN and CDR2 SYGVQD (reference sequence). V was pared by 10 bases and J by 6 bases, with 12 bases between. This CDR3 is 12 amino acids long. This TCR was sampled from an adult with an advanced solid tumor such as melanoma, head and neck, liver or kidney cancer. The genes are TRBV10-1 and TRBJ2-2, with D maybe TRBD1 (6 bases). Sample: CD4+ or CD8+ T cells sorted from blood, taken in a trial of the OX40 agonist ivuxolimab. The CDR3 bases are TGCGCCACCCAACAGGGCCCCGGGGAGCTGTTTTTT. Encoded protein: CATQQGPGELFF.